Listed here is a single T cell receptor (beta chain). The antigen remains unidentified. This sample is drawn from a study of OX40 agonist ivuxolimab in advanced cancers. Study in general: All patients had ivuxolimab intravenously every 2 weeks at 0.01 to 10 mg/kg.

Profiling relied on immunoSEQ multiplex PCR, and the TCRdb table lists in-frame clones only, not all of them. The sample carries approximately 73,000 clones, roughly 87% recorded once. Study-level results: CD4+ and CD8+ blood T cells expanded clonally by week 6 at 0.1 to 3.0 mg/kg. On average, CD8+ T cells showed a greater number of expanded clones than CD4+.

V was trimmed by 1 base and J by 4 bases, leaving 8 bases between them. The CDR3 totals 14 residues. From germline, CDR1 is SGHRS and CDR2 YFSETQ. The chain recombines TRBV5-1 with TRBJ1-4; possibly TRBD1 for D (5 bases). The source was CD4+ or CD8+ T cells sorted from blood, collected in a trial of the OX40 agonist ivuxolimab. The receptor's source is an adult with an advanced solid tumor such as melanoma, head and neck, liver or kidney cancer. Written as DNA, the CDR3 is TGCGCCAGCAGCTTGCGGGGGGTTAATGAAAAACTGTTTTTT. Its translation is CASSLRGVNEKLFF. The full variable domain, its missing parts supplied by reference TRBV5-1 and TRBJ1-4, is KAGVTQTPRYLIKTRGQQVTLSCSPISGHRSVSWYQQTPGQGLQFLFEYFSETQRNKGNFPGRFSGRQFSNSRSEMNVSTLELGDSALYLCASSLRGVNEKLFFGSGTQLSVL.